This T cell receptor (beta chain) was identified in a study of blood T cell repertoires in COVID-19. Sequencing used immunoSEQ multiplex PCR; TCRdb keeps in-frame clones, though not all of them. This table holds around 310,000 clones, nearly 90% found once. Trimming took 6 bases from V and 1 from J, leaving 12 bases between them. CDR1 is MNHEY, CDR2 SVGEGT, per germline. There are 14 residues in the CDR3. Material: peripheral blood. This sequence joins TRBV6-2 or TRBV6-3 and TRBJ1-1; D is unclear. The TCR comes from a woman aged 40-49 years with COVID-19, enrolled during active disease. CDR3 in amino acids: CASRPTAPNTEAFF. In DNA form, the CDR3 reads TGTGCCAGCAGACCTACAGCTCCGAACACTGAAGCTTTCTTT.